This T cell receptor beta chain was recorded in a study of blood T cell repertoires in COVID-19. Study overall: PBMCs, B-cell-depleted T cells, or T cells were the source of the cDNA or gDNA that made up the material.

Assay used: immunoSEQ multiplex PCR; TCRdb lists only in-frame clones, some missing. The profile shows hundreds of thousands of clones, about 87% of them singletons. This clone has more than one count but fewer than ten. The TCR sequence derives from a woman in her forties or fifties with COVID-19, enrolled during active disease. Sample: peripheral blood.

CDR3 in DNA: TGTGCCAGTAGCCGGACAGGGCCTTCTGGCTACACCTTC. Encoded protein: CASSRTGPSGYTF. This sequence joins TRBV19 and TRBJ1-2; TRBD1 matches at 8 bases. The CDR3 covers 13 residues. Germline lookup yields CDR1 LNHDA and CDR2 SQIVND (reference sequence). J gave up 7 bases and V 6 bases, and 7 bases lay outside the gene matches.